This T cell receptor (beta chain) was sequenced for a study of T-cell memory formation after mild COVID-19 (dated by TCRdb to about 2021). Background on the whole study: Most TCR sequence clusters were specific to one of the two donors. Longitudinal TCRalpha and TCRbeta repertoire sequencing tracked T-cell clones expanding and contracting after mild COVID-19 in a couple of donors. The cohort was made up of two young adult volunteers, one female and one male, who were previously healthy. What the authors observed across the whole study: Only a couple of mild cases were covered by the study, and larger cohorts that include severe cases with pre-infection samples were considered necessary. SARS-CoV-2 specificity of the second-wave clones peaking on day 37 was not confirmed. Balanced CD4/CD8 phenotypes were observed for clones contracting from day 15 to 85, whereas a bias towards CD4+ was observed for a second wave of clones expanding from day 15 to 37. Contracting CD4+ clones appeared mostly in the CM and EM memory subsets, whereas CD8+ clones were enriched in EMRA. Some responding clones were detected in pre-infection memory, which suggested that pre-existing cross-reactive memory T cells had joined the SARS-CoV-2 response.

Sequencer: Illumina NovaSeq 6000. cDNA libraries for TCRalpha and TCRbeta were prepared by 5'RACE using constant-segment primers, with sample barcodes and unique molecular identifiers added. Trizol reagent was used to extract RNA from every sample. Libraries were amplified in two PCR steps, with a second sample barcode and Illumina TruSeq adapters added in the second step. Libraries were sequenced on an Illumina NovaSeq with 2 x 150 bp paired-end reads. The paper's data handling went like this. Demultiplexing of reads and collapsing into UMI-guided consensus sequences were performed with migec v1.2.7. Using mixcr v2.1.11, UMI consensuses were aligned to TRA and TRB V and J templates and then assembled into clonotypes. A clonotype was counted as expanded or contracted only if both edgeR and NoisET called the change significant, with noise models trained on biological replicates. For edgeR calls, the cutoffs were a false discovery rate-adjusted p below 0.01 and a log2 fold-change threshold of 1. PCA with hierarchical clustering of max-normalized trajectories of the 1000 most abundant clonotypes was used as exploratory dynamics analysis. Each responding clone was given a CD4 or CD8 phenotype based on the CD4+ and CD8+ repertoires, which had been sequenced separately. TCRdb cleaned the public reads at Q25 with fastp, built clones with MiXCR and kept in-frame beta chains. Rows are combined by CDR3 protein, so each entry shows the most common genes and DNA. The V and J calls come from TCRdb's annotation, not from the publication. This sample gives about 290,000 distinct CDR3 sequences in total; more than 15% of them show up just once. The leading ten clones occupy roughly 20% of the sample.

CDR1 SNHLY and CDR2 FYNNEI are derived from the germline V gene. Trimming at the junction amounts to 7 bases on V and 2 bases on J, and the germline ends lie 9 bases apart. Measured from the cysteine to the phenylalanine, the CDR3 is 13 residues long. Just the 39-base CDR3 DNA is kept, in frame starting at base 1. PBMCs were isolated by Ficoll-Paque density gradient centrifugation. This clonotype came up a few times. Which antigen it targets is not known. No per-base quality is available; no much larger clone lies one base away. The TCR comes from a man between 18 and 35 years old who had mild COVID-19 (a few samples of this study predate the infection). The sample titles of this study are shuffled in the database, so cell type and time point are left out; the donor was told from shared clones. The V gene is TRBV2 and the J gene is TRBJ2-1; TRBD2 is perhaps the D gene, given 5 matching bases. Sequences were obtained from PBMCs or a T cell subset sorted from them (not recorded which). The CDR3 here reads CASITGTYNEQFF. The DNA sequence is given as TGTGCCAGCATAACGGGGACCTACAATGAGCAGTTCTTC. Full variable domain (CDR3 extended with the reference TRBV2 and TRBJ2-1 proteins): EPEVTQTPSHQVTQMGQEVILRCVPISNHLYFYWYRQILGQKVEFLVSFYNNEISEKSEIFDDQFSVERPDGSNFTLKIRSTKLEDSAMYFCASITGTYNEQFFGPGTRLTVL.